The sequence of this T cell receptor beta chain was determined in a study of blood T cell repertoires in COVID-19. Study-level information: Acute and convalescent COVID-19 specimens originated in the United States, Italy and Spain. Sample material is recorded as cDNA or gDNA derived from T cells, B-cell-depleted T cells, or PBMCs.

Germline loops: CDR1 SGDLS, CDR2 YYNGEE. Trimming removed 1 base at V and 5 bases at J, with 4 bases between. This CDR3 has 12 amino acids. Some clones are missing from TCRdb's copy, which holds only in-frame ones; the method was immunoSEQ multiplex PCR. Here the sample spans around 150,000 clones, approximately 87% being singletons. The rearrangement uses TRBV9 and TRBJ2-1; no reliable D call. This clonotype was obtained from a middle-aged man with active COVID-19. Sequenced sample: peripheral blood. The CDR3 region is CASSVRDNEQFF. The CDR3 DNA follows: TGTGCCAGCAGCGTACGTGACAATGAGCAGTTCTTC.